This TCR beta chain was recovered during a study of human T cells and chemical hapten exposure. The time point here: patch test 1, 2 weeks after DPC sensitization. Treatment meaning: therapeutic diphenylcyclopropenone sensitization with weekly scalp DPC. The CDR3 covers 12 residues. The V end was cut by 8 bases, the J end by 4 bases, with 11 bases between. The germline V gene has CDR1 MNHEY and CDR2 SVGEGT. Each CDR3 protein gets one entry after TCRdb re-called the RACE reads with MiXCR. Altogether under 450,000 distinct CDR3 sequences are present, about 4.4% being singletons, with the ten largest covering about 2.2%. This clonotype was seen a few times.

The V call is TRBV6-2 or TRBV6-3, the J call TRBJ1-2; D not resolved. This material consisted of whole blood, taken in connection with sensitization to the hapten diphenylcyclopropenone (DPC). The TCR sequence derives from a woman between 45 and 65 years old with alopecia areata. Some clones in this sample may be carry-over from other donors' samples. This chain's CDR3 is CASGGTVYGYTF. DNA for the CDR3: TGTGCCAGCGGAGGCACAGTCTATGGCTACACCTTC.